Below are 11 T cell receptor beta chains sequenced from a single sample in a study of glioma-infiltrating T cells (dated by TCRdb to about 2016). TCRdb names Illumina MiSeq as the instrument used. The iRepertoire nested amplicon-rescue multiplex PCR (arm-PCR) platform was used to amplify TCR alpha and beta CDR3 regions from RNA. In TCRdb, the public reads were trimmed at Q25 with fastp and aligned with MiXCR, with productive beta chains retained. Rows merge per CDR3 protein into single entries with the most common DNA and genes. For this sample the table gives some 130,000 distinct CDR3 sequences, of which approximately 26% were detected only once. Roughly 29% of the sample rests with the top ten. The source material was glioma tissue, nonneoplastic brain tissue, or PBMCs (not recorded which). The receptors shown here come from a human donor with low-grade glioma or glioblastoma, undergoing nonglioma brain surgery, or in good health (not recorded which).

This clonotype was seen only a few times. The chain couples TRBV11-2 to TRBJ1-1; TRBD1 is a possible D gene (5 bases). This CDR3 contains 14 residues. CDR1 is SGHAT, CDR2 FQNNGV, per germline. Trimming removed 2 bases from V and 4 bases from J, with 11 bases in between. The CDR3 loop reads CASSLSQGGTEAFF. For the CDR3, the DNA is TGTGCCAGCAGCTTAAGTCAGGGTGGCACTGAAGCTTTCTTT.

The V gene is TRBV20-1, the J gene TRBJ1-2; a weak D match, TRBD1 (5 bases). The CDR3 spans 12 residues. CDR1 and CDR2 from the germline V gene are DFQATT and SNEGSKA (reference sequence). The CDR3 DNA follows: TGCGCGGGGGGGGGACCGGTGCGGGGCTACACCTTC. Residues: CAGGGPVRGYTF.

The table lists this clonotype with a few counts. This chain joins TRBV6-2 or TRBV6-3 and TRBJ1-5; D is perhaps TRBD1 (5 bases). Trimming took 4 bases from V and 2 from J, leaving 18 bases between them. The CDR3 is made up of 17 amino acids. Germline values: CDR1 MNHEY, CDR2 SVGEGT. The chain's CDR3 is CASSSGTPVLGNQPQHF. The CDR3 nucleotides are TGTGCCAGCAGTTCCGGGACTCCCGTCTTAGGCAATCAGCCCCAGCATTTT.

Regarding this clonotype: A much larger clone sits a single nucleotide away, making a read error possible. The chain uses TRBV6-1 and TRBJ2-1; TRBD2 matches 11 bases. V gave up 6 bases and J gave up 9 bases; unmatched junction bases: 10. CDR3 length: 15 residues. The germline gives CDR1 MNHNS, CDR2 SASEGT. CDR3 sequence reads: CASRPGLAGGSEQFF. In DNA form, the CDR3 reads TGTGCCAGCAGACCCGGACTAGCGGGTGGGAGTGAGCAGTTCTTC.

There are many counts of this clonotype. V is TRBV6-1 and J is TRBJ1-1; D ambiguous. From germline, CDR1 is MNHNS and CDR2 SASEGT. V lost 7 bases, J lost 4 bases, and 13 bases lay in between. The CDR3 is 13 residues long. The CDR3 nucleotides are TGTGCCAGCACCCCGATCCCAGGCACTGAAGCTTTCTTT. It translates to CASTPIPGTEAFF.

Comment on this clonotype: A much bigger clone sits one base away, suggesting this may be a read error. Since no conserved phenylalanine or tryptophan closes the CDR3, a read error is the likely cause. The CDR3 bases are TGCAGTGCTAGTCGGGGGGTTCAGCCCCAGCATCTT. Protein product: CSASRGVQPQHL. The chain links TRBV20-1 to TRBJ1-5; TRBD1 is a possible D gene (5 bases). This CDR3 is 12 amino acids long. V was shortened by 3 bases and J by 6 bases, with 9 bases between the two germline ends. The germline V gene has CDR1 DFQATT and CDR2 SNEGSKA (reference sequence).

This clonotype was seen only a few times. The chain is built from TRBV28 and TRBJ1-2; 9 nucleotides match TRBD1. CDR1 MDHEN and CDR2 SYDVKM come from the germline V gene. J gave up 5 bases and V 6 bases, and 10 bases lay outside the gene matches. The CDR3 length is 15 residues. CDR3 sequence: CASREQGALPYGYTF. The CDR3 nucleotides read TGTGCCAGCAGGGAACAGGGGGCTTTGCCTTATGGCTACACCTTC.

The table lists this clonotype with many counts. The rearrangement links TRBV6-1 to TRBJ1-6; TRBD1 is a possible D gene (5 bases). Trimming cost V 5 bases and J 9 bases, with 11 bases left between them. CDR1 and CDR2 (germline): MNHNS, SASEGT. This CDR3 has 13 amino acids. CDR3 protein: CASSRSRVSPLHF. The CDR3 DNA follows: TGTGCCAGCAGTAGATCCAGGGTTTCACCCCTCCACTTT.

This clonotype was detected a few times. The V gene is TRBV7-8, the J gene TRBJ2-1; 10 bases fit TRBD2. V dropped 2 bases and J dropped 4; count of bases not matched to a gene: 5. The CDR3 contains 16 residues. Germline V gene sequence: CDR1 SGHVS, CDR2 FQNEAQ. CDR3 in amino acids: CASSLLSGGPYNEQFF. In nucleotides, the CDR3 is TGTGCCAGCAGCTTACTTAGCGGGGGGCCTTACAATGAGCAGTTCTTC.

This clonotype was found a few times. V and J are TRBV3-1 and TRBJ1-3; D is unresolved. V lost 3 bases to trimming and J lost 4 bases, with 7 bases between them. The CDR3 is 13 amino acids. Germline V gives CDR1 LGHDT, CDR2 YNNKEL (reference sequence). The CDR3 loop is CASSQGSGNTIYF. CDR3 bases: TGTGCCAGCAGCCAGGGGTCCGGAAACACCATATATTTT. The full variable domain, its missing parts supplied by reference TRBV3-1 and TRBJ1-3, is DTAVSQTPKYLVTQMGNDKSIKCEQNLGHDTMYWYKQDSKKFLKIMFSYNNKELIINETVPNRFSPKSPDKAHLNLHINSLELGDSAVYFCASSQGSGNTIYFGEGSWLTVV.

This clonotype was detected a few times. The chain combines TRBV4-1 with TRBJ2-2, with D perhaps matching TRBD1 (5 bases). This CDR3 comprises 15 residues. The V end was cut by 0 bases, the J end by 6 bases, with 11 bases between. CDR1 and CDR2 from the germline V gene are MGHRA and YSYEKL. The DNA for the CDR3 is TGCGCCAGCAGCCAAGATAATCAGGGTCCCGGGGAGCTGTTTTTT. Translating gives CASSQDNQGPGELFF.